This T cell receptor beta chain derives from a study of T cells in Graves' hyperthyroidism and ophthalmopathy. Study-level findings and limits: Blood also contained most expanded thyroid clonotypes above 0.001.

It was uncontrolled infection, other autoimmune disease, pregnancy or lactation that excluded patients. Clinical symptoms, serum thyroxine, TRAb, thyroid ultrasound and orbital computed tomography informed diagnoses. The CDR3 consists of 16 residues. Germline V gives CDR1 SNHLY, CDR2 FYNNEI. After removal of 6 bases from V and 1 base from J, the junction contained 8 bases not matched to a gene. Of note for this clonotype: Antigen: not known.

Amplification yielded TCR beta CDR3 regions, with RNA transcripts as the source. The HTBI set primed first-round TCR CDR3 RT-PCR. TCRdb itself ran the multiplex PCR reads through MiXCR, one entry per CDR3 protein. The sample shows approximately 530,000 distinct CDR3 sequences, 15% to 20% of them seen only once. Sequences were obtained from blood. This sequence was found in a middle-aged man with Graves' ophthalmopathy. This chain connects TRBV2 to TRBJ2-3; 9 bases agree with TRBD2. Here the CDR3 reads CASRHRAGGGTDTQYF. The CDR3 nucleotides read TGTGCCAGCAGACACAGGGCGGGGGGGGGCACAGATACGCAGTATTTT.